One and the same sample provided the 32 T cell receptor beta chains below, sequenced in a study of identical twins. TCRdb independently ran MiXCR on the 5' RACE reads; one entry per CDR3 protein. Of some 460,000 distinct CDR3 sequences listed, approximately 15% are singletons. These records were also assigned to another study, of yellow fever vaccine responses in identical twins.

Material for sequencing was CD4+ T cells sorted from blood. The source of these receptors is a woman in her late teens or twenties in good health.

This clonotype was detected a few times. CDR3 nucleotide sequence: TGTGCCAGCAGCGTAGCGACAGGGGGCGATACCGGGGAGCTGTTTTTT. This codes for CASSVATGGDTGELFF. The chain employs TRBV9 and TRBJ2-2, with 10 bases lining up with TRBD1. This CDR3 is built from 16 residues. Trimming removed 0 bases from V and 5 bases from J; junction bases left unmatched: 4. CDR1 SGDLS and CDR2 YYNGEE come from the germline V gene.

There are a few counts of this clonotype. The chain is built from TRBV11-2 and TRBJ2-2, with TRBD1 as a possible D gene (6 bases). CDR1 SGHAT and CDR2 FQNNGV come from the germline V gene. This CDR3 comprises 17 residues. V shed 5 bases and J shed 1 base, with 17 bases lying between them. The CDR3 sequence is CASSPKSGAENTGELFF. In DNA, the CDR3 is TGTGCCAGCAGCCCCAAATCAGGGGCTGAGAACACCGGGGAGCTGTTTTTT.

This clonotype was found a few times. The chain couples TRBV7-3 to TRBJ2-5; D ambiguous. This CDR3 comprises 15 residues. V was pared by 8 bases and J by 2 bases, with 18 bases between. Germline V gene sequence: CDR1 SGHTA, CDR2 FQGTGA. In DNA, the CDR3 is TGTGCCAGCGCAGAGGACGGTAGAGGACAAGAGACCCAGTACTTC. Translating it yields CASAEDGRGQETQYF.

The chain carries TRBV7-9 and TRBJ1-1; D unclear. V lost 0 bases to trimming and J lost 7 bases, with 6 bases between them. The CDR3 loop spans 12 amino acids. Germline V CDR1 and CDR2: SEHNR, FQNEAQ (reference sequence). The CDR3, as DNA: TGTGCCAGCAGCTTAGCAGAGATTGAAGCTTTCTTT. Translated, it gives CASSLAEIEAFF.

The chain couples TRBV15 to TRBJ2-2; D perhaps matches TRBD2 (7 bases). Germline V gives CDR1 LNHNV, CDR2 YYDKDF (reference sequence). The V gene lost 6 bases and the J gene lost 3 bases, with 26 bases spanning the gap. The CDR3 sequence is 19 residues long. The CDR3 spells CATSYPGQDVAGDTGELFF. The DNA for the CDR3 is TGTGCCACCAGTTACCCGGGACAAGATGTTGCGGGAGACACCGGGGAGCTGTTTTTT.

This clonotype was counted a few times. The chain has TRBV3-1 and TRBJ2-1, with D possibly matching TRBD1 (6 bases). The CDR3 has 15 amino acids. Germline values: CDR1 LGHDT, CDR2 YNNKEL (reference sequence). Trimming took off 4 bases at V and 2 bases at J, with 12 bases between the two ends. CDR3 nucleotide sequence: TGTGCCAGCAGCCGGGGGCCCCCCACCTACAATGAGCAGTTCTTC. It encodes CASSRGPPTYNEQFF.

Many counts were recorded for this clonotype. The CDR3 is CASSLGGAGFEAFF. DNA for the CDR3: TGTGCCAGCAGCTTAGGGGGGGCGGGATTTGAAGCTTTCTTT. The rearrangement links TRBV7-2 to TRBJ1-1; TRBD1 might be the D (6 bases). The V end lost 1 base, the J end lost 7 bases, and 13 bases lay between the germline ends. The CDR3 spans 14 residues. Germline V CDR1 and CDR2: SGHTA, FQGNSA. The full variable domain, completed using reference TRBV7-2 and TRBJ1-1, is GAGVSQSPSNKVTEKGKDVELRCDPISGHTALYWYRQSLGQGLEFLIYFQGNSAPDKSGLPSDRFSAERTGGSVSTLTIQRTQQEDSAVYLCASSLGGAGFEAFFGQGTRLTVV.

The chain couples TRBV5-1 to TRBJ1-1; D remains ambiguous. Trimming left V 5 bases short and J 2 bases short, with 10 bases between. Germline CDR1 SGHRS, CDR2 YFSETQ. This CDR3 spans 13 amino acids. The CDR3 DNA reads TGCGCCAGCAGTCGGGCTGGAAACACTGAAGCTTTCTTT. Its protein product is CASSRAGNTEAFF. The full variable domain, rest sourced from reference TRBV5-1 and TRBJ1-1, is KAGVTQTPRYLIKTRGQQVTLSCSPISGHRSVSWYQQTPGQGLQFLFEYFSETQRNKGNFPGRFSGRQFSNSRSEMNVSTLELGDSALYLCASSRAGNTEAFFGQGTRLTVV.

CDR3 residues: CASSLMTGVQETQYF. The DNA of the CDR3 is TGTGCCAGCAGCTTAATGACAGGCGTTCAAGAGACCCAGTACTTC. The chain recombines TRBV7-6 with TRBJ2-5; perhaps TRBD1 as D (6 bases). Trimming left V 2 bases short and J 2 bases short, with 12 bases between. Germline V gene lookup returns CDR1 SGHVS and CDR2 FNYEAQ. This CDR3 is 15 amino acids long.

The CDR3 coding sequence is TGTGCCAGCAGCCTCTGGAAGGGGGTATCCCAAGAGACCCAGTACTTC. Translation: CASSLWKGVSQETQYF. The chain recombines TRBV12-3 or TRBV12-4 with TRBJ2-5, with D possibly matching TRBD1 (6 bases). With 6 bases removed from V and 1 base from J, the gap between germline ends came to 18 bases. The CDR3 sequence is 16 residues long.

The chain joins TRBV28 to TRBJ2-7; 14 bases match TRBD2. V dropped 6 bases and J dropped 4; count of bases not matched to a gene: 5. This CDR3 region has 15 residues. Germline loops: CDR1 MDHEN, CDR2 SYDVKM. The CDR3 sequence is CASRLGTSGGYEQYF. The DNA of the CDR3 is TGTGCCAGCAGGCTAGGGACTAGCGGGGGTTACGAGCAGTACTTC.

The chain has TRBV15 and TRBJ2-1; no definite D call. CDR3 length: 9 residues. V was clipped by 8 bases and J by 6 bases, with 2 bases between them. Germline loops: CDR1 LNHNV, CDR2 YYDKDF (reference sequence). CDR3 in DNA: TGTGCCACCCTCAATGAGCAGTTCTTC. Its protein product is CATLNEQFF.

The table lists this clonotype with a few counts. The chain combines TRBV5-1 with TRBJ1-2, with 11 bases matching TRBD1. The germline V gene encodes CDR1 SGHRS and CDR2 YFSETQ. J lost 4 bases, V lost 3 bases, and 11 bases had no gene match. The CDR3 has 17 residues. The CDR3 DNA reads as TGCGCCAGCAGCTCTGGACAGGGGGCGTTGGAGACCTATGGCTACACCTTC. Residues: CASSSGQGALETYGYTF.

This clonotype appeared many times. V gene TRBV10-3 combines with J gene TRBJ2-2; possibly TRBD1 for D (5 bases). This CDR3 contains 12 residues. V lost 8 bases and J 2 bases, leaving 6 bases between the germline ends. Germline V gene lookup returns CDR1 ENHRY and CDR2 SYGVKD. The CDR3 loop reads CAIGANTGELFF. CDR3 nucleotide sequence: TGTGCCATCGGGGCCAACACCGGGGAGCTGTTTTTT.

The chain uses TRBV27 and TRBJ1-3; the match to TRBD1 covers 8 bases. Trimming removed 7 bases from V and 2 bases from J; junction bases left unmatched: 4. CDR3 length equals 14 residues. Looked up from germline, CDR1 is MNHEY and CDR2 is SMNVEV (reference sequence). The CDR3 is CASMGTGAGNTIYF. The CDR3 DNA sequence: TGTGCCAGCATGGGGACAGGAGCTGGAAACACCATATATTTT.

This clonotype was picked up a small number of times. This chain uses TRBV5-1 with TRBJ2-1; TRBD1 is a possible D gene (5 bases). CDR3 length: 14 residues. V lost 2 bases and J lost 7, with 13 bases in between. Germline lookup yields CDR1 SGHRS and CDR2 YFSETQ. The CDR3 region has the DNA TGCGCCAGCAGCTTCAGGCAGCCAGGGAATGAGCAGTTCTTC. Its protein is CASSFRQPGNEQFF.

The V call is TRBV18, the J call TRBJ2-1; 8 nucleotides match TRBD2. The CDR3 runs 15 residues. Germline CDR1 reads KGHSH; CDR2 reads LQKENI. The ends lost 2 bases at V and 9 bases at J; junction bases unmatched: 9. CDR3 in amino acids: CASSPYAGGGIEQFF. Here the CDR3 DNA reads TGTGCCAGCTCACCATATGCGGGAGGAGGTATTGAGCAGTTCTTC.

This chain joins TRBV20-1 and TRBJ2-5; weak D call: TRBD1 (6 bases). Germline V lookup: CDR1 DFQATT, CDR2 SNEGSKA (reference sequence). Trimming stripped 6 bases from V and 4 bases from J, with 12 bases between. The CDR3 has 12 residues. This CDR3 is CSALDRRETQYF. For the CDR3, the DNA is TGCAGTGCCCTAGACAGGAGAGAGACCCAGTACTTC.

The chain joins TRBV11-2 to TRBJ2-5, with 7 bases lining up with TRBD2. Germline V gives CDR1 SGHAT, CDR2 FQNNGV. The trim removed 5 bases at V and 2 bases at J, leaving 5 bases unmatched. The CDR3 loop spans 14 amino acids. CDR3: CASSLGTKQETQYF. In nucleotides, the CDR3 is TGTGCCAGCAGCCTGGGGACTAAACAAGAGACCCAGTACTTC.

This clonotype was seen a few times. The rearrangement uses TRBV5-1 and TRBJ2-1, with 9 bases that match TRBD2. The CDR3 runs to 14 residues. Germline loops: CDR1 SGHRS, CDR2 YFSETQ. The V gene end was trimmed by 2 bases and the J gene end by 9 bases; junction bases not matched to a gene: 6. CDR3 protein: CASSLPNSGGEQFF. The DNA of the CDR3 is TGCGCCAGCAGCTTACCGAATAGCGGGGGTGAGCAGTTCTTC.

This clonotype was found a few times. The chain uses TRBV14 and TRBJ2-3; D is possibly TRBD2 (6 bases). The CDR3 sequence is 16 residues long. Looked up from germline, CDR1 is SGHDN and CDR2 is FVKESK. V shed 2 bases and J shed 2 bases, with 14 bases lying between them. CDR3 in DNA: TGTGCCAGCAGCCAATTCCAGGGAGGTCCCACAGATACGCAGTATTTT. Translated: CASSQFQGGPTDTQYF.

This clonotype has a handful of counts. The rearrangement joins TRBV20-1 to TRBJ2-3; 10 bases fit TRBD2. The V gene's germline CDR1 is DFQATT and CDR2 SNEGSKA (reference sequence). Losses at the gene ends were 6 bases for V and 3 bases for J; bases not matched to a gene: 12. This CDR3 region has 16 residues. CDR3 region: CSAGDPSGRGTDTQYF. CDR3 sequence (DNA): TGCAGTGCCGGTGACCCTAGCGGGAGAGGAACAGATACGCAGTATTTT.

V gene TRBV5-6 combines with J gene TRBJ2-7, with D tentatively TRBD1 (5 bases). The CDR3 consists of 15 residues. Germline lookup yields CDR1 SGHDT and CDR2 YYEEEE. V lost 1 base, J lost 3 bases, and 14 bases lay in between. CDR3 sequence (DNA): TGTGCCAGCAGCTTGCTTTCCAGGGCCAACTACGAGCAGTACTTC. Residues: CASSLLSRANYEQYF.

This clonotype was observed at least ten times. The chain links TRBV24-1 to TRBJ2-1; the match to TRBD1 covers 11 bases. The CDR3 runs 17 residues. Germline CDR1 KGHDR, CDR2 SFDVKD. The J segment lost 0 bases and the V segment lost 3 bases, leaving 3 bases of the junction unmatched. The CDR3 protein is CATSDEDRGHSYNEQFF. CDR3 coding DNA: TGTGCCACCAGTGATGAGGACAGGGGGCACTCCTACAATGAGCAGTTCTTC.

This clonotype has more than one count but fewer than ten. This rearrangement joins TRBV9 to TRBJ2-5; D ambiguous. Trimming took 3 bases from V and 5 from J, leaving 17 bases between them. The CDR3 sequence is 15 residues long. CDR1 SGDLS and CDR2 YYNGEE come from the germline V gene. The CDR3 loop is CASSAYPGGQETQYF. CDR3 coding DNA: TGTGCCAGCAGCGCCTATCCTGGTGGGCAGGAGACCCAGTACTTC. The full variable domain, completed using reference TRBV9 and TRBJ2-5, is DSGVTQTPKHLITATGQRVTLRCSPRSGDLSVYWYQQSLDQGLQFLIQYYNGEERAKGNILERFSAQQFPDLHSELNLSSLELGDSALYFCASSAYPGGQETQYFGPGTRLLVL.

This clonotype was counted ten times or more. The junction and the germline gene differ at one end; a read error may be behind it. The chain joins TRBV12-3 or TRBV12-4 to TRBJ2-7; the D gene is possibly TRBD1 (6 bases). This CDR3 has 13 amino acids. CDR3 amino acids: CASSLASSRGKYF. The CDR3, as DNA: TGTGCCAGCAGTCTAGCCTCATCTAGGGGGAAGTACTTC.

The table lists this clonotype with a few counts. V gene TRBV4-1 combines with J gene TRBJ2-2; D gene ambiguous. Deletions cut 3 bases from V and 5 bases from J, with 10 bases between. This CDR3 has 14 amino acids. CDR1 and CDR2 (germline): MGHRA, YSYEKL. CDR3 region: CASSQKEVTGELFF. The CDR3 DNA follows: TGCGCCAGCAGCCAGAAAGAAGTAACCGGGGAGCTGTTTTTT.

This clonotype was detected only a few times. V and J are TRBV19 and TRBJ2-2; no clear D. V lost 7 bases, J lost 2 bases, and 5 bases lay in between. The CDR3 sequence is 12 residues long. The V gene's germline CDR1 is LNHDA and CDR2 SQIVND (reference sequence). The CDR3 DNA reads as TGTGCCAGTATAGCCAACACCGGGGAGCTGTTTTTT. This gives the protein CASIANTGELFF.

The CDR3 sequence is CASSQTGLRRETQYF. For the CDR3, the DNA is TGTGCCAGCAGCCAAACGGGACTCCGGAGGGAGACCCAGTACTTC. The chain employs TRBV14 and TRBJ2-5, with TRBD2 as a possible D gene (6 bases). The germline V and J ends were trimmed by 2 bases and 5 bases, with 15 bases remaining between them. In germline, CDR1 is SGHDN, CDR2 FVKESK. The CDR3 has 15 amino acids.

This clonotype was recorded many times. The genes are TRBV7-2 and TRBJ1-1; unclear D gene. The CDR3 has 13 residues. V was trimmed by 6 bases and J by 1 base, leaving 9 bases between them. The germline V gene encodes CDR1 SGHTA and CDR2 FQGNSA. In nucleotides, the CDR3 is TGTGCCAGCAGTTTAAAGAGGAACACTGAAGCTTTCTTT. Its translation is CASSLKRNTEAFF.

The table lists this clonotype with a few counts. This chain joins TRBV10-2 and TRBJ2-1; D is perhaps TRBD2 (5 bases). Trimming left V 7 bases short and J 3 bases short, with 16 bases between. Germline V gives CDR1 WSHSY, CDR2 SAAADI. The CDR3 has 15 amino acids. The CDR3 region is CASIGERTFYNEQFF. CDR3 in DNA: TGCGCCAGCATTGGGGAGAGGACTTTCTACAATGAGCAGTTCTTC.

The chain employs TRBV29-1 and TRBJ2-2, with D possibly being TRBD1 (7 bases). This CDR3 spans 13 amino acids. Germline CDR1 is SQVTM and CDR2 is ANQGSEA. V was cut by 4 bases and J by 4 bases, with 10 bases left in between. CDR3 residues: CSVGRGATGELFF. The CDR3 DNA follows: TGCAGCGTTGGCAGGGGGGCCACCGGGGAGCTGTTTTTT.